Listed below are T cell receptor beta chains from one sample, sequenced in a study of read filtering for tumor transcriptome and immune sequencing. TCRdb fed the reads into MiXCR, producing one record per CDR3 protein. This table has about 24,000 distinct CDR3 sequences, 22% appearing once. Input material: a population of CD138-negative cells sorted from bone marrow. These receptors were collected from a donor aged 40 or over with multiple myeloma. CDR3s include the opening cysteine and the closing phenylalanine or tryptophan. D genes are given only for firm matches. Clone sizes are given selectively: once, few, many, or a class where the clone is expanded.

j_call	v_call	clone_size	d_call	cdr3_aa	cdr3_nt
TRBJ2-7	TRBV12-3/TRBV12-4	many	-	CASSLTGDVGDEQYF	TGTGCCAGCAGCCTAACCGGGGACGTTGGGGACGAGCAGTACTTC
TRBJ2-6	TRBV11-2	-	-	CASGLGSAGANVLTF	TGTGCCAGCGGCCTCGGGAGTGCGGGGGCCAACGTCCTGACTTTC
TRBJ2-3	TRBV7-3	few	-	CASSLKAGTTDTQYF	TGTGCCAGCAGCTTAAAGGCGGGCACCACAGATACGCAGTATTTT
TRBJ1-1	TRBV12-3/TRBV12-4	many	-	CASSLNGVEAFF	TGTGCCAGCAGTTTAAACGGGGTCGAAGCTTTCTTT
TRBJ2-5	TRBV11-2	-	TRBD1	CASSYGDRNVEIQYF	TGTGCCAGCAGCTATGGGGACAGGAACGTGGAGATCCAGTACTTC
TRBJ2-3	TRBV6-6	many	-	CASSYGLRFTDTQYF	TGTGCCAGCAGTTACGGCCTGAGGTTCACAGATACGCAGTATTTT
TRBJ2-7	TRBV11-2	few	TRBD2	CASSLLRRLAGSHYEQYF	TGTGCCAGCAGCTTACTGCGGCGACTAGCGGGGTCCCACTACGAGCAGTACTTC
TRBJ1-5	TRBV20-1	many	-	CSASRDTNSNQPQHF	TGCAGTGCTAGCCGGGACACAAATAGCAATCAGCCCCAGCATTTT
TRBJ1-5	TRBV3-1	many	-	CASSQEGNQPQHF	TGTGCCAGCAGCCAAGAAGGGAATCAGCCCCAGCATTTT
TRBJ2-1	TRBV28	many	-	CASSFNRGATYNEQFF	TGTGCCAGCAGTTTTAACCGTGGGGCGACCTACAATGAGCAGTTCTTC
TRBJ1-6	TRBV20-1	many	-	CSARGQSSYNSPLHF	TGCAGTGCTAGAGGTCAGAGCTCCTATAATTCACCCCTCCACTTT
TRBJ2-3	TRBV19	medium-sized	TRBD1	CASGGQEEPDTQYF	TGTGCCAGTGGAGGACAGGAGGAGCCAGATACGCAGTATTTT
TRBJ2-5	TRBV19	few	TRBD1	CASTGDAETQYF	TGTGCCAGCACAGGGGACGCAGAGACCCAGTACTTC
TRBJ2-5	TRBV6-5	-	TRBD2	CASRGREGPETPYF	TGTGCCAGCAGAGGGAGGGAGGGACCAGAGACCCCGTACTTC
TRBJ2-3	TRBV5-1	-	TRBD2	CASRMGLAGEDTQYF	TGCGCCAGCAGGATGGGGCTAGCGGGGGAAGATACGCAGTATTTT
TRBJ2-7	TRBV11-1	-	-	CASSLVRTYEQYF	TGTGCCAGCAGCTTGGTAAGAACCTACGAGCAGTACTTC
TRBJ2-4	TRBV9	many	TRBD1	CASSVGTGVLNIQYF	TGTGCCAGCAGCGTAGGCACAGGGGTTTTGAACATTCAGTACTTC
TRBJ1-5	TRBV4-1	-	TRBD1	CASSQRTGLQPQHF	TGCGCCAGCAGCCAGAGGACAGGGCTTCAGCCCCAGCATTTT
TRBJ1-2	TRBV12-3/TRBV12-4	few	-	CASTSYSPYGYTF	TGTGCCAGCACGTCGTATAGTCCCTATGGCTACACCTTC
TRBJ2-1	TRBV20-1	few	TRBD2	CSAYPTSGGAGNEQFF	TGCAGTGCCTACCCGACTAGCGGGGGGGCCGGGAATGAGCAGTTCTTC
TRBJ2-5	TRBV20-1	many	-	CSARGASAQETQYF	TGCAGTGCTAGAGGGGCTAGCGCCCAAGAGACCCAGTACTTC
TRBJ2-6	TRBV4-1	-	-	CASSRGDRLLGGANALTF	TGCGCCAGCAGCCGAGGGGACAGGCTCTTAGGGGGGGCCAACGCCCTGACTTTC
TRBJ2-7	TRBV7-2	many	-	CASSQSTGYEQYF	TGTGCCAGCAGCCAATCCACAGGATACGAGCAGTACTTC
TRBJ2-7	TRBV6-6	-	-	CASSYNYEQYF	TGTGCCAGCAGTTACAACTACGAGCAGTACTTC
TRBJ1-1	TRBV20-1	few	TRBD1	CSAPVRGSGTEAFF	TGCAGTGCGCCCGTCAGGGGGAGCGGCACTGAAGCTTTCTTT
TRBJ1-1	TRBV4-1	many	TRBD1	CASSYRQGSNSEAFF	TGCGCCAGCAGCTACCGACAGGGGTCTAACTCTGAAGCTTTCTTT
TRBJ2-5	TRBV5-4	few	-	CASSSQTRETQYF	TGTGCCAGCAGCTCTCAGACGCGAGAGACCCAGTACTTC
TRBJ2-1	TRBV15	many	-	CATRGILGHNEQFF	TGTGCCACCCGGGGAATCCTCGGGCACAATGAGCAGTTCTTC
TRBJ1-5	TRBV19	few	-	CASRLGSRQNQPQHF	TGTGCCAGTCGCTTGGGATCCAGACAAAATCAGCCCCAGCATTTT
TRBJ2-3	TRBV18	many	-	CASSPIQGTDTQYF	TGTGCCAGCTCACCAATTCAGGGAACAGATACGCAGTATTTT
TRBJ1-5	TRBV18	once	-	CASSGGSNQPQHF	TGTGCCAGCTCGGGTGGTAGCAATCAGCCCCAGCATTTT